This is a list of T cell receptor beta chains from one sample in a study of cytotoxic CD8 clonotypes in ibrutinib-treated CLL. Generated by immunoSEQ multiplex PCR, the TCRdb table keeps only in-frame clones and is missing some. Among hundreds of thousands of clones, 70% were seen once, and the ten largest hold 15%. The sequencing used PBMCs, collected after 24 months of ibrutinib treatment. Receptors originate from a human donor with chronic lymphocytic leukemia. The CDR3 runs from the conserved cysteine through the conserved F or W. The D gene is left open where the match is weak. Clone sizes are given selectively: once, few, many, or a class where the clone is expanded.

j_call: TRBJ2-5
d_call: -
v_call: TRBV19
clone_size: -
cdr3_nt: TGTGCCAGTAGTATAGATGCGGCAGGAAGACAAGAGACCCAGTACTTC
cdr3_aa: CASSIDAAGRQETQYF

j_call: TRBJ1-3
d_call: TRBD1
v_call: TRBV28
clone_size: -
cdr3_nt: TGTGCCAGCAGTCCAGGGACAGCCTCTGGAAACACCATATATTTT
cdr3_aa: CASSPGTASGNTIYF

j_call: TRBJ2-3
d_call: -
v_call: TRBV9
clone_size: once
cdr3_nt: TGTGCCAGCAGCGTAGTAGGGACTAGCACAGATACGCAGTATTTT
cdr3_aa: CASSVVGTSTDTQYF

j_call: TRBJ1-2
d_call: -
v_call: TRBV7-2
clone_size: -
cdr3_nt: TGTGCCAGCAGCTTAGTGGGGTATGGCTACACCTTC
cdr3_aa: CASSLVGYGYTF

j_call: TRBJ2-2
d_call: -
v_call: TRBV29-1
clone_size: -
cdr3_nt: TGCAGCGTTCAGCGACAGGACCGCACCGGGGAGCTGTTTTTT
cdr3_aa: CSVQRQDRTGELFF

j_call: TRBJ2-5
d_call: TRBD2
v_call: TRBV30
clone_size: -
cdr3_nt: TGTGCCTGGGCCGGGACTAGCGGGAGAAGTCAAGAGACCCAGTACTTC
cdr3_aa: CAWAGTSGRSQETQYF

j_call: TRBJ1-2
d_call: -
v_call: TRBV28
clone_size: few
cdr3_nt: TGTGCCAGTCGGATCGGACAGTCAAACTATGGCTACACCTTC
cdr3_aa: CASRIGQSNYGYTF

j_call: TRBJ1-2
d_call: TRBD1
v_call: TRBV19
clone_size: -
cdr3_nt: TGTGCCAGTATCCCGACAGGGCTAAAGGATGGCTACACCTTC
cdr3_aa: CASIPTGLKDGYTF

j_call: TRBJ2-7
d_call: -
v_call: TRBV21-1
clone_size: -
cdr3_nt: TGTGCCAGCAACTTGGCCGGGAGGGACTCCTACGAGCAGTACTTC
cdr3_aa: CASNLAGRDSYEQYF

j_call: TRBJ1-5
d_call: -
v_call: TRBV19
clone_size: few
cdr3_nt: TGTGCCAGTAAAGTAGGGGGGGGCACGACCCAGCATTTT
cdr3_aa: CASKVGGGTTQHF

j_call: TRBJ2-2
d_call: -
v_call: TRBV28
clone_size: -
cdr3_nt: TGTGCCAGCTCCCCGTATAGGGAGTTTAACACCGGGGAGCTGTTTTTT
cdr3_aa: CASSPYREFNTGELFF

j_call: TRBJ1-4
d_call: -
v_call: TRBV27
clone_size: -
cdr3_nt: TGTGCCAGCAGACCCGGACGCCTTAATGAAAAACTGTTTTTT
cdr3_aa: CASRPGRLNEKLFF

j_call: TRBJ2-7
d_call: -
v_call: TRBV15
clone_size: few
cdr3_nt: TGTGCCACCAGCAGAGATGGTGGAGGGGTGGCCGAGCAGTACTTC
cdr3_aa: CATSRDGGGVAEQYF

j_call: TRBJ2-1
d_call: -
v_call: TRBV27
clone_size: many
cdr3_nt: TGTGCCAGCAGTTTATCGAGAAGGGAGCAGTTCTTC
cdr3_aa: CASSLSRREQFF

j_call: TRBJ2-3
d_call: TRBD1
v_call: TRBV5-1
clone_size: few
cdr3_nt: TGCGCCAGCAGCTTGGCCCGGGACAGGGCTTCAGATACGCAGTATTTT
cdr3_aa: CASSLARDRASDTQYF

j_call: TRBJ2-3
d_call: TRBD2
v_call: TRBV28
clone_size: -
cdr3_nt: TGTGCCAGCAGTCGTCTAGCGGGTACCACAGATACGCAGTATTTT
cdr3_aa: CASSRLAGTTDTQYF

j_call: TRBJ2-1
d_call: -
v_call: TRBV28
clone_size: -
cdr3_nt: TGTGCCAGCAGAATTCATGACGGGTCCTACAATGAGCAGTTCTTC
cdr3_aa: CASRIHDGSYNEQFF

j_call: TRBJ1-3
d_call: -
v_call: TRBV7-9
clone_size: -
cdr3_nt: TGTGCCAGCAGCTTCATCGAGGGAAACACCATATATTTT
cdr3_aa: CASSFIEGNTIYF